A selection of T cell receptor beta chains follows, all from one sample in a study of metastatic and nonmetastatic thyroid tumors. TCRdb re-called clones via MiXCR from the PCR reads. The sample has about 12,000 clones, 31% seen once. Sequencing was done on a sample of tumor tissue. These receptor sequences come from a female donor with papillary thyroid cancer or a benign thyroid nodule (not recorded which). Some clones in this sample may be carry-over from other donors' samples. The CDR3 runs from the conserved cysteine through the conserved F or W. Each record gives: clone size, V gene, CDR3 length, J gene, D gene, CDR3 protein, CDR3 DNA. The D gene is left open where the match is weak. For some rows the clone size is stated as once, few or many, or as a class when expanded; others skip it.

NA	TRBV6-2/TRBV6-3	16	TRBJ1-6	NA	CASSSAGSSSNSPLHF	TGTGCCAGCAGTTCGGCAGGGAGTTCTAGTAATTCACCCCTCCACTTT
NA	TRBV9	13	TRBJ1-5	NA	CASSFDSNQPQHF	TGTGCCAGCAGCTTCGACAGCAATCAGCCCCAGCATTTT
NA	TRBV25-1	14	TRBJ1-2	NA	CARRLNAYREGYTF	TGTGCCAGAAGGCTCAACGCTTACAGGGAAGGCTACACCTTC
NA	TRBV5-1	15	TRBJ1-2	TRBD1	CASSSGQVHDYGYTF	TGCGCCAGCAGCTCTGGACAGGTGCACGACTATGGCTACACCTTC
few	TRBV6-2/TRBV6-3	12	TRBJ2-3	NA	CASSVTTYTQYF	TGTGCCAGCAGTGTTACGACATATACGCAGTACTTT
NA	TRBV6-1	15	TRBJ2-3	TRBD1	CASERGRCMADTQYF	TGTGCCAGCGAGAGGGGGCGATGCATGGCAGATACGCAGTATTTT
once	TRBV20-1	12	TRBJ1-2	NA	CSARVGGYGYTF	TGCAGTGCTAGGGTGGGAGGCTATGGCTACACCTTC
NA	TRBV11-2	16	TRBJ2-1	NA	CASSVQGTSSYNEQFF	TGTGCCAGCAGCGTCCAGGGTACGAGCTCCTACAATGAGCAGTTCTTC
NA	TRBV6-5	15	TRBJ2-1	TRBD2	CASSSQAGGYNEQFF	TGTGCCAGCAGTTCCCAAGCGGGGGGGTACAATGAGCAGTTCTTC
many	TRBV15	14	TRBJ1-6	TRBD1	CATSLTGEGSPLHF	TGTGCCACCAGCCTGACAGGGGAAGGGTCACCCCTCCACTTT
NA	TRBV5-6	13	TRBJ2-7	TRBD1	CASSRGTGADQYF	TGTGCCAGCAGCCGGGGGACAGGGGCCGATCAGTACTTC
few	TRBV6-1	13	TRBJ1-2	NA	CATTGTPNYGYTF	TGTGCCACGACCGGGACACCGAATTATGGCTACACCTTC
NA	TRBV18	16	TRBJ1-1	NA	CASSPVGGAPDTEAFF	TGTGCCAGCTCACCCGTGGGGGGGGCACCAGACACTGAAGCTTTCTTT
few	TRBV6-1	16	TRBJ2-7	TRBD1	CASSSDDRVSIYEQYF	TGTGCCAGCAGTTCCGACGACAGGGTGTCAATCTACGAGCAGTACTTC
NA	TRBV10-3	15	TRBJ1-1	NA	CAITDSENPNTEAFF	TGTGCCATCACCGACTCGGAAAATCCAAACACTGAAGCTTTCTTT
few	TRBV28	14	TRBJ2-4	NA	CASSLGQVKNIQYF	TGTGCCAGCAGTTTAGGTCAGGTCAAAAACATTCAGTACTTC
few	TRBV6-1	15	TRBJ1-2	NA	CASRVFGGRGYGYTF	TGTGCCAGCAGGGTATTCGGTGGCAGGGGCTATGGCTACACCTTC
NA	TRBV28	16	TRBJ2-2	TRBD1	CASTPTGTGSTGELFF	TGTGCCAGCACCCCTACCGGGACAGGGTCCACCGGGGAGCTGTTTTTT
many	TRBV19	13	TRBJ2-3	NA	CASSIVDGHTQYF	TGTGCCAGTAGTATAGTAGACGGTCATACGCAGTATTTT
NA	TRBV4-1	12	TRBJ2-1	NA	CASSQGINEQFF	TGCGCCAGCAGCCAGGGGATCAATGAGCAGTTCTTC
NA	TRBV28	16	TRBJ2-3	NA	CASSPVRAFSTDTQYF	TGTGCCAGCAGTCCTGTGCGGGCGTTCAGCACAGATACGCAGTATTTT
many	TRBV20-1	19	TRBJ2-1	TRBD2	CSARVTSGRPQYPHNEQFF	TGCAGTGCTAGGGTTACTAGCGGGAGGCCCCAGTACCCCCACAATGAGCAGTTCTTC
many	TRBV4-2	15	TRBJ2-1	NA	CASSQDLWRVNEQFF	TGTGCCAGCAGCCAAGATCTTTGGAGGGTCAATGAGCAGTTCTTC
NA	TRBV24-1	12	TRBJ2-1	NA	CATSDRGLEQFF	TGTGCCACCAGTGATCGGGGCCTCGAGCAGTTCTTC